This T cell receptor (beta chain) was recorded in a study of T cell responses to AZD1222 COVID-19 vaccine. The ends were cut back, 4 bases at V and 1 base at J, with 15 bases in the middle. Germline CDR1 reads LGHDT; CDR2 reads YNNKEL (reference sequence). This CDR3 has 16 amino acids. Assay used: immunoSEQ multiplex PCR; TCRdb lists only in-frame clones, some missing. The data hold approximately 110,000 clones, with about 88% observed a single time. The clonotype comes from an adult in good health. The chain uses TRBV3-1 (or the pseudogene TRBV3-2) and TRBJ2-3; tentative D call: TRBD2 (5 bases). The sequencing used peripheral blood, collected on day 0 of AZD1222 vaccination. The CDR3 region is CASSRERRGGTDTQYF. The CDR3 DNA follows: TGTGCCAGCAGCCGCGAGCGGAGAGGAGGCACAGATACGCAGTATTTT.